The clone carrying this T cell receptor beta chain was recorded once. The data stem from a study of CD8+ T cells in alopecia areata. Study-wide background: Those patients who were treated received oral tofacitinib, which was given at 5 to 10 mg twice daily for moderate-to-severe alopecia areata. Tofacitinib therapy took 6 to 18 months; 6 months off drug came after.

Indicated treatment: oral pan-JAK inhibitor, 5-10 mg twice daily. Peripheral blood and lesional scalp punch biopsies were taken from alopecia areata patients. Sequencing relied on a cDNA template that was reverse transcribed from extracted RNA. Some clones are missing from TCRdb's copy, which holds only in-frame ones; the method was immunoSEQ multiplex PCR. Of some 220,000 clones detected, about 57% appear once; the ten largest clones hold 1.5% to 2%. V shed 6 bases and J shed 3 bases, with 15 bases lying between them. The CDR3 spans 15 residues. The germline CDR1 and CDR2 sequences are SNHLY and FYNNEI.

This clonotype was sampled from a human donor with alopecia areata. V usage is TRBV2 and J usage is TRBJ2-1; the D gene is possibly TRBD2 (7 bases). The sample here was CD4+ T cells sorted from blood, taken at week 4, from a patient treated with tofacitinib. CDR3 DNA sequence: TGTGCCAGCAGCGGGGGGCCCCCTTTCTACAATGAGCAGTTCTTC. Translated, it gives CASSGGPPFYNEQFF. The full variable domain, in which reference TRBV2 and TRBJ2-1 provide the parts outside the CDR3, is EPEVTQTPSHQVTQMGQEVILRCVPISNHLYFYWYRQILGQKVEFLVSFYNNEISEKSEIFDDQFSVERPDGSNFTLKIRSTKLEDSAMYFCASSGGPPFYNEQFFGPGTRLTVL.